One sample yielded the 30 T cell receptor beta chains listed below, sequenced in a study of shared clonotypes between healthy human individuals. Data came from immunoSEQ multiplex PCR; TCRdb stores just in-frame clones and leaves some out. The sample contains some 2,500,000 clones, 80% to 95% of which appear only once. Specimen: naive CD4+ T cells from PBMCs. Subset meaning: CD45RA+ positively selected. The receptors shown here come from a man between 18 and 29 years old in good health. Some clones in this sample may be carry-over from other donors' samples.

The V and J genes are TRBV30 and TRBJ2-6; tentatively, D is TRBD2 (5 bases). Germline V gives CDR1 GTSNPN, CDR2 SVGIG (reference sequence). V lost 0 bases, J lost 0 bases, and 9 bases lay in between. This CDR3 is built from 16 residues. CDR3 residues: CAWSVGLFSGANVLTF. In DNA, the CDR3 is TGTGCCTGGAGTGTTGGACTGTTCTCTGGGGCCAACGTCCTGACTTTC.

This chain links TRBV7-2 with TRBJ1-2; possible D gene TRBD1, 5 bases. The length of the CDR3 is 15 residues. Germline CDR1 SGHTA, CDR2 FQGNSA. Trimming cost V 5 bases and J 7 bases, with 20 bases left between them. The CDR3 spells CASSITLGVWSGYTF. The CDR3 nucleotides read TGTGCCAGCAGCATCACCCTAGGGGTTTGGTCTGGCTACACCTTC.

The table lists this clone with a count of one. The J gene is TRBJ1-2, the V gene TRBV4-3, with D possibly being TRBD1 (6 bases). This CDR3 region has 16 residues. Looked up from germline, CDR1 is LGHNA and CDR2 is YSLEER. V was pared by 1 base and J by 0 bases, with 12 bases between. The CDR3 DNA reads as TGCGCCAGCAGCCAAGGATACAGGGTTGCTAACTATGGCTACACCTTC. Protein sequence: CASSQGYRVANYGYTF.

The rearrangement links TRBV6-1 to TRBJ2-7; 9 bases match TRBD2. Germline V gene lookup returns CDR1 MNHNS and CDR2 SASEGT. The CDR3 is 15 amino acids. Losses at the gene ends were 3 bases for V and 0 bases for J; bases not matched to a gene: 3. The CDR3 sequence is CASSDTSGSSYEQYF. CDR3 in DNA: TGTGCCAGCAGTGACACTAGCGGGTCCTCCTACGAGCAGTACTTC.

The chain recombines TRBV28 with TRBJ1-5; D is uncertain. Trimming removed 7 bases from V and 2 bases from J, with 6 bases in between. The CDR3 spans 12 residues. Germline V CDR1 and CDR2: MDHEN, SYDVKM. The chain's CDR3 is CASTFGNQPQHF. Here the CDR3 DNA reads TGTGCCAGCACTTTTGGCAATCAGCCCCAGCATTTT.

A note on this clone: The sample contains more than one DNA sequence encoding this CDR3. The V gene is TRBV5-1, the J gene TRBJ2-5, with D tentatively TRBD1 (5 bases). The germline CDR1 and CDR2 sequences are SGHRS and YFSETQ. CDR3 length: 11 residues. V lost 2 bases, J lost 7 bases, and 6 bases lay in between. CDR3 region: CASSLGATQYF. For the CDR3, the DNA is TGCGCCAGCAGCTTAGGGGCGACCCAGTACTTC.

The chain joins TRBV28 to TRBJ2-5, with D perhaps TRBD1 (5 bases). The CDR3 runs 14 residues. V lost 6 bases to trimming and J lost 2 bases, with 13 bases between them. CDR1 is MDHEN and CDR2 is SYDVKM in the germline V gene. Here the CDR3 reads CASRVGQIQETQYF. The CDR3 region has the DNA TGTGCCAGCAGGGTAGGACAAATTCAAGAGACCCAGTACTTC.

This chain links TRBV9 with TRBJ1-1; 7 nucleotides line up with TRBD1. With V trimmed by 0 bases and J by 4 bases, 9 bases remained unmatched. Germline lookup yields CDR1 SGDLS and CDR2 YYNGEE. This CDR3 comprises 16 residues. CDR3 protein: CASSVGDRVLGTEAFF. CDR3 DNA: TGTGCCAGCAGCGTAGGAGACAGGGTGTTAGGCACTGAAGCTTTCTTT.

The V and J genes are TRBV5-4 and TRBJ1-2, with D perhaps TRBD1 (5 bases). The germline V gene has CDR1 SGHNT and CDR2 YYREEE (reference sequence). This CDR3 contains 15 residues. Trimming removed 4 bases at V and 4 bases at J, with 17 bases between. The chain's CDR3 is CASSPDGLGTYGYTF. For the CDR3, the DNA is TGTGCCAGCAGCCCGGACGGGCTGGGGACCTATGGCTACACCTTC.

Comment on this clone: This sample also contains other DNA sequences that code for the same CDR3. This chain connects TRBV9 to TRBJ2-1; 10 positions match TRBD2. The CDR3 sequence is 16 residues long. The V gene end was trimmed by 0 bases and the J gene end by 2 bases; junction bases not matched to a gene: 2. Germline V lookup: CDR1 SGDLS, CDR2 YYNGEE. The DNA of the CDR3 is TGTGCCAGCAGCGTAGGAGCGGGAGGGCCCTACAATGAGCAGTTCTTC. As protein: CASSVGAGGPYNEQFF. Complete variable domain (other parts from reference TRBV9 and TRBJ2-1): DSGVTQTPKHLITATGQRVTLRCSPRSGDLSVYWYQQSLDQGLQFLIQYYNGEERAKGNILERFSAQQFPDLHSELNLSSLELGDSALYFCASSVGAGGPYNEQFFGPGTRLTVL.

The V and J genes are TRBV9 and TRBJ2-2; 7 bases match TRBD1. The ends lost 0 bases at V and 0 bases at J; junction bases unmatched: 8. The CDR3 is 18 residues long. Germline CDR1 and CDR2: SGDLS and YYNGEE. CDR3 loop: CASSVAPRDSTNTGELFF. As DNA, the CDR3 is TGTGCCAGCAGCGTAGCCCCCAGGGACAGCACGAACACCGGGGAGCTGTTTTTT.

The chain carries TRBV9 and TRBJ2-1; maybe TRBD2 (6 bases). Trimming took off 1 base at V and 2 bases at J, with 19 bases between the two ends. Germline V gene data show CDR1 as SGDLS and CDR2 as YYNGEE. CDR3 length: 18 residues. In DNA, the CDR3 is TGTGCCAGCAGCGTAAGGTCAGGCGGTAGCGGCCCCTACAATGAGCAGTTCTTC. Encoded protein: CASSVRSGGSGPYNEQFF.

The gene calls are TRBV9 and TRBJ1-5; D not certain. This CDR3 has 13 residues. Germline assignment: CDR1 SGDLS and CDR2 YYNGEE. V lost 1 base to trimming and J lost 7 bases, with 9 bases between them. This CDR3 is CASSVRAGQPQHF. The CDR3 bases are TGTGCCAGCAGCGTAAGGGCTGGGCAGCCCCAGCATTTT.

Written as DNA, the CDR3 is TGTGCCAGCAGACCCCCAGGTTACTACGAGCAGTACTTC. Translating gives CASRPPGYYEQYF. The genes are TRBV28 and TRBJ2-7; D uncertain. Germline assignment: CDR1 MDHEN and CDR2 SYDVKM. The CDR3 has 13 amino acids. Trimming shortened V by 6 bases and J by 3 bases, and 12 bases separated the two germline ends.

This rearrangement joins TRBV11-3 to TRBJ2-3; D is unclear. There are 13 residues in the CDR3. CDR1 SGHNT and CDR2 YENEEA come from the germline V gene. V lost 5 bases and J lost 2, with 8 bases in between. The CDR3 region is CASSKASTDTQYF. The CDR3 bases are TGTGCCAGCAGCAAGGCATCCACAGATACGCAGTATTTT.

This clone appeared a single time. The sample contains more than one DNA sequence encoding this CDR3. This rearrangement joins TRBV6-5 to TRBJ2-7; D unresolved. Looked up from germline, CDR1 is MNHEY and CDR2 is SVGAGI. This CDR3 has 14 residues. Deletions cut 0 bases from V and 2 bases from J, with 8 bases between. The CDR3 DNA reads TGTGCCAGCAGTTACTCGTCCGGAACCTACGAGCAGTACTTC. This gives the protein CASSYSSGTYEQYF.

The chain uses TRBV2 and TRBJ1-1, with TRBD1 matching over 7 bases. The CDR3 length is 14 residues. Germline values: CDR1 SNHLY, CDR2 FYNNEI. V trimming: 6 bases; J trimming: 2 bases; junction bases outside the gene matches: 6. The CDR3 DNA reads TGTGCCAGCAGGGGGACAGCCCTCAACACTGAAGCTTTCTTT. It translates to CASRGTALNTEAFF.

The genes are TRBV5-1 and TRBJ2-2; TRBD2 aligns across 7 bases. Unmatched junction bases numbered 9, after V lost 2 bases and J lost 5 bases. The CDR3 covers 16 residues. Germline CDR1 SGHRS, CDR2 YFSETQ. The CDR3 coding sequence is TGCGCCAGCAGCTTTCGGGCGGGAGATTTTACCGGGGAGCTGTTTTTT. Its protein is CASSFRAGDFTGELFF.

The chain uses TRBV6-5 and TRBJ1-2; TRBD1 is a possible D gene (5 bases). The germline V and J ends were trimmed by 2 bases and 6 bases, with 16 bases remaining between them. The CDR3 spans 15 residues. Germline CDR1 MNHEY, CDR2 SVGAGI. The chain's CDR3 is CASSYGEGALHGYTF. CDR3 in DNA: TGTGCCAGCAGTTACGGAGAAGGGGCTCTACATGGCTACACCTTC.

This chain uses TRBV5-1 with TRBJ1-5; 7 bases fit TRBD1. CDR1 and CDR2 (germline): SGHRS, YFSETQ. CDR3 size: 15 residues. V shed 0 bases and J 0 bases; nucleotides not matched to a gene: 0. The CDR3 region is CASSLGDSSNQPQHF. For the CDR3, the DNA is TGCGCCAGCAGCTTGGGGGACAGTAGCAATCAGCCCCAGCATTTT.

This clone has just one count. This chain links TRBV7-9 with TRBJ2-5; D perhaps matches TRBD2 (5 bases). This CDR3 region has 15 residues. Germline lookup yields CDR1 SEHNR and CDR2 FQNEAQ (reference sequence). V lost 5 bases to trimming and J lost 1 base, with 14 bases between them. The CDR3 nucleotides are TGTGCCAGCAGCCCACTAGGCAGCGGCCAAGAGACCCAGTACTTC. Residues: CASSPLGSGQETQYF.

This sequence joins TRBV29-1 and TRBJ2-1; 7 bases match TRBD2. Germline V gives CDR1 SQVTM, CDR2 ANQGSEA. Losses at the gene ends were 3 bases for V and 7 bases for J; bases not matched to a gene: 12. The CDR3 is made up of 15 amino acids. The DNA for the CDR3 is TGCAGCGTTGAGGGAGGGGACTGGAATGTGAATGAGCAGTTCTTC. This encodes CSVEGGDWNVNEQFF.

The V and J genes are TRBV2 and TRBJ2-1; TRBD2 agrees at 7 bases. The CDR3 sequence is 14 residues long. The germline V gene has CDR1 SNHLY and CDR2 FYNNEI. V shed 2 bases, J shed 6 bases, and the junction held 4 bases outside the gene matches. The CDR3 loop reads CASSELRLANEQFF. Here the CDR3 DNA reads TGTGCCAGCAGTGAACTTCGACTAGCCAATGAGCAGTTCTTC.

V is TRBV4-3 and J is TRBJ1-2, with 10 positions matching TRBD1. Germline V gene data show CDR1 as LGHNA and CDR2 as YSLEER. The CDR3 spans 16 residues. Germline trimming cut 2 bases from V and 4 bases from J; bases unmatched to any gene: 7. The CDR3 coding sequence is TGCGCCAGCAGCCAAAGGACAGGGGGGACAACCTATGGCTACACCTTC. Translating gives CASSQRTGGTTYGYTF.

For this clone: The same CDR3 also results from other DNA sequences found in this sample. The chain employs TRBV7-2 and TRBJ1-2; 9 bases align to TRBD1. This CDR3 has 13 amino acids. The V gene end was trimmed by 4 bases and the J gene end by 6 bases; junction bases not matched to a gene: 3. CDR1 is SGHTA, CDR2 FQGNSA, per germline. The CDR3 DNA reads TGTGCCAGCAGCTACCGGGACAGGGATGGCTACACCTTC. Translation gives CASSYRDRDGYTF.

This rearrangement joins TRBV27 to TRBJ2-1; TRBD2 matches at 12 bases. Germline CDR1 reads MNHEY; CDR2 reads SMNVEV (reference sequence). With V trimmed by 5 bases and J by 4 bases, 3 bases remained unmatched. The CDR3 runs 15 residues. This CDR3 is CASSSGTSGYNEQFF. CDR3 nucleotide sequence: TGTGCCAGCAGTAGCGGGACTAGCGGGTACAATGAGCAGTTCTTC.

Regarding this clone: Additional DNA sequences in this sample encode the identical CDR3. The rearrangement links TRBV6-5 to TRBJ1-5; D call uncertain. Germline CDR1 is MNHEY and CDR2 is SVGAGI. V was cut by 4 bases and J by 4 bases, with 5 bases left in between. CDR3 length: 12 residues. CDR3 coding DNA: TGTGCCAGCAGTTCCGGGAATCAGCCCCAGCATTTT. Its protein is CASSSGNQPQHF.

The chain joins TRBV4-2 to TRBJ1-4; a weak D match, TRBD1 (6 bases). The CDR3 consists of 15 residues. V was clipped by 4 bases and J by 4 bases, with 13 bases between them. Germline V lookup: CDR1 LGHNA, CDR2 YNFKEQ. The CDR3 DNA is TGTGCCAGCAGCCCAAAACAGGGCCTTAATGAAAAACTGTTTTTT. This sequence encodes CASSPKQGLNEKLFF.

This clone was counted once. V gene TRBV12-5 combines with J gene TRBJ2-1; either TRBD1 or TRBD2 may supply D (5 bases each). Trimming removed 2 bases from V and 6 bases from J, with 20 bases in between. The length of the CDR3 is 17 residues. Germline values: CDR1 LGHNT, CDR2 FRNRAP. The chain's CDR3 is CASGLSRDQYRGNEQFF. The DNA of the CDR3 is TGTGCTAGTGGTTTGTCCCGGGACCAATATAGAGGCAATGAGCAGTTCTTC. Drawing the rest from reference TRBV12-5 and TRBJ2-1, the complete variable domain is DARVTQTPRHKVTEMGQEVTMRCQPILGHNTVFWYRQTMMQGLELLAYFRNRAPLDDSGMPKDRFSAEMPDATLATLKIQPSEPRDSAVYFCASGLSRDQYRGNEQFFGPGTRLTVL.

The chain's CDR3 is CAWSPHDTLSGNTIYF. The CDR3 region has the DNA TGTGCCTGGAGTCCCCATGACACACTCTCTGGAAACACCATATATTTT. The chain has TRBV30 and TRBJ1-3; no clear D. V was cut by 2 bases and J by 0 bases, with 14 bases left in between. The germline CDR1 and CDR2 sequences are GTSNPN and SVGIG (reference sequence). The CDR3 has 16 amino acids.